The 24 T cell receptor beta chains in this list originate from one sample, sequenced in a study of human T cells and chemical hapten exposure. Via MiXCR, TCRdb re-called the RACE reads, giving one row per CDR3 protein. The table includes approximately 69,000 distinct CDR3 sequences, 10% detected once. Time point defined: patch test 2, 6 weeks after DPC sensitization. The treatment here: therapeutic diphenylcyclopropenone sensitization with weekly scalp DPC. The source material was whole blood, sampled in connection with sensitization to the hapten diphenylcyclopropenone (DPC). The receptors originated from a woman aged 45-60 years with alopecia areata. Some clones in this sample may be carry-over from other donors' samples.

This clonotype was seen a few times. The chain recombines TRBV7-2 with TRBJ2-1; D may be TRBD2 (6 bases). The V gene lost 1 base and the J gene lost 4 bases, with 14 bases spanning the gap. CDR1 is SGHTA and CDR2 is FQGNSA in the germline V gene. The CDR3 contains 16 residues. The chain's CDR3 is CASSLVSGVPYNEQFF. In DNA form, the CDR3 reads TGTGCCAGCAGCTTAGTTTCGGGAGTCCCTTACAATGAGCAGTTCTTC.

This clonotype was recorded many times. The chain links TRBV3-1 to TRBJ1-1; D gene uncertain. The ends were cut back, 6 bases at V and 3 bases at J, with 11 bases in the middle. Germline assignment: CDR1 LGHDT and CDR2 YNNKEL (reference sequence). The length of the CDR3 is 13 residues. The CDR3 DNA is TGTGCCAGCAGTCTTAGGCTCCACACTGAAGCTTTCTTT. This codes for CASSLRLHTEAFF.

The sample holds many counts of this clonotype. The CDR3 is CASSLVLHDTQYF. CDR3 DNA: TGTGCCAGCAGCTTAGTCCTTCACGATACGCAGTATTTT. The chain couples TRBV7-2 to TRBJ2-3; no definite D call. The V end lost 1 base, the J end lost 6 bases, and 8 bases lay between the germline ends. The length of the CDR3 is 13 residues. Germline V CDR1 and CDR2: SGHTA, FQGNSA. The full variable domain, rest sourced from reference TRBV7-2 and TRBJ2-3, is GAGVSQSPSNKVTEKGKDVELRCDPISGHTALYWYRQSLGQGLEFLIYFQGNSAPDKSGLPSDRFSAERTGGSVSTLTIQRTQQEDSAVYLCASSLVLHDTQYFGPGTRLTVL.

This clonotype was observed many times. The chain combines TRBV7-6 with TRBJ2-4; weak D call: TRBD1 (7 bases). CDR1 and CDR2 (germline): SGHVS, FNYEAQ. The CDR3 totals 14 residues. V was clipped by 5 bases and J by 7 bases, with 15 bases between them. The CDR3 region is CASSPGGTRNIQYF. The DNA of the CDR3 is TGTGCCAGCAGCCCAGGGGGGACTCGGAACATTCAGTACTTC.

This clonotype was detected ten times or more. V gene TRBV5-1 combines with J gene TRBJ2-2, with 11 bases fitting TRBD2. CDR1 and CDR2 from the germline V gene are SGHRS and YFSETQ. V lost 2 bases, J lost 2 bases, and 5 bases stayed unmatched. This CDR3 is built from 17 residues. The CDR3 loop is CASSFPSGRTNTGELFF. In DNA, the CDR3 is TGCGCCAGCAGCTTCCCTAGCGGGAGGACCAACACCGGGGAGCTGTTTTTT.

There are many counts of this clonotype. The chain combines TRBV12-3 or TRBV12-4 with TRBJ2-7; D is undetermined. The CDR3 is 14 amino acids. V lost 7 bases, J lost 5 bases, and 18 bases lay in between. CDR3: CASKLIGNTDEQYF. The DNA of the CDR3 is TGTGCCAGCAAGTTGATAGGGAATACTGACGAGCAGTACTTC.

This clonotype was detected ten times or more. The chain couples TRBV29-1 to TRBJ2-7; no clear D gene. The CDR3 has 12 amino acids. CDR1 is SQVTM and CDR2 is ANQGSEA in the germline V gene. Trimming left V 5 bases short and J 6 bases short, with 14 bases between. This CDR3 reads CSVSSTRVEQYF. CDR3 sequence (DNA): TGCAGCGTTTCGTCTACAAGGGTCGAGCAGTACTTC.

This clonotype was seen a handful of times. V usage is TRBV12-3 or TRBV12-4 and J usage is TRBJ1-2; the match to TRBD1 covers 7 bases. The CDR3 has 16 amino acids. J was trimmed by 5 bases and V by 3 bases; bases with no gene match: 12. The CDR3 sequence is CASSFPSRGRDYGYTF. CDR3 bases: TGTGCCAGCAGTTTTCCCTCGAGGGGGCGGGATTATGGCTACACCTTC.

This clonotype showed up many times. This chain connects TRBV25-1 to TRBJ2-6, with 10 bases identical to TRBD1. CDR1 and CDR2 from the germline V gene are MGHDK and SYGVNS. V shed 5 bases, J shed 0 bases, and the junction held 4 bases outside the gene matches. This CDR3 contains 17 residues. The CDR3 reads CASSPGQGYSGANVLTF. CDR3 in DNA: TGTGCCAGCAGTCCGGGACAGGGGTACTCTGGGGCCAACGTCCTGACTTTC.

This clonotype was counted a few times. V and J are TRBV7-2 and TRBJ2-7; D not resolved. The CDR3 has 12 amino acids. Trimming took 2 bases from V and 9 from J, leaving 11 bases between them. CDR1 is SGHTA and CDR2 is FQGNSA in the germline V gene. For the CDR3, the DNA is TGTGCCAGCAGCTTACGCGGCAGCTTGCAGTACTTC. This gives the protein CASSLRGSLQYF. Filled out from reference TRBV7-2 and TRBJ2-7, the complete variable domain reads GAGVSQSPSNKVTEKGKDVELRCDPISGHTALYWYRQSLGQGLEFLIYFQGNSAPDKSGLPSDRFSAERTGGSVSTLTIQRTQQEDSAVYLCASSLRGSLQYFGPGTRLTVT.

The chain uses TRBV10-3 and TRBJ1-3, with unresolved D. Germline V gene sequence: CDR1 ENHRY, CDR2 SYGVKD. Trimming pared 6 bases from V and 2 bases from J, leaving 8 bases between. The CDR3 has 13 residues. The CDR3 DNA reads as TGTGCCATCAGCGGGAGTCCTGGAAACACCATATATTTT. It codes for CAISGSPGNTIYF.

Concerning this clonotype: The junction departs from the called germline gene at one end, perhaps through a read error. The V and J genes are TRBV7-3 and TRBJ2-1; D gene ambiguous. The germline V gene encodes CDR1 SGHTA and CDR2 FQGTGA. CDR3 length equals 15 residues. The CDR3 bases are TGTGCCGGCAGCTCCCAGGCGGACTCCTACAATGAGCAGTTCTTC. Translation: CAGSSQADSYNEQFF.

In this sample, this clonotype turned up many times. This chain joins TRBV24-1 and TRBJ1-1, with D hard to call. The ends were cut back, 5 bases at V and 5 bases at J, with 11 bases in the middle. CDR3 length: 13 residues. Germline lookup yields CDR1 KGHDR and CDR2 SFDVKD. CDR3 coding DNA: TGTGCCACCAGTGTCGGGGAAGGAACTGAAGCTTTCTTT. It translates to CATSVGEGTEAFF.

This clonotype was counted at least ten times. CDR3 bases: TGTGCCAGCAGGCTAGGGGGCGCAGGCACAGATACGCAGTATTTT. It yields the protein CASRLGGAGTDTQYF. This chain links TRBV12-3 or TRBV12-4 with TRBJ2-3; TRBD1 matches 7 bases. The CDR3 has 15 residues. V lost 6 bases and J lost 1; bases outside the gene matches: 7.

The genes are TRBV3-1 and TRBJ1-4; D unresolved. Germline-derived CDR1 and CDR2 are LGHDT and YNNKEL (reference sequence). V lost 1 base and J lost 7, with 10 bases in between. This CDR3 region has 14 residues. The CDR3, as DNA: TGTGCCAGCAGCCAAGTGACCAGCGGTGAAAAACTGTTTTTT. It translates to CASSQVTSGEKLFF.

This clonotype was found many times. The chain links TRBV5-1 to TRBJ2-7; weak D call: TRBD2 (7 bases). Trimming left V 3 bases short and J 6 bases short, with 16 bases between. The length of the CDR3 is 14 residues. Germline CDR1 reads SGHRS; CDR2 reads YFSETQ. The CDR3 loop is CASSSSGLGGEQYF. As DNA, the CDR3 is TGCGCCAGCAGCTCAAGTGGACTAGGGGGCGAGCAGTACTTC.

Comments on this clonotype: A clone one base away is much larger, so this may be a read error. The V and J genes are TRBV6-2 or TRBV6-3 and TRBJ2-2; D not certain. V was clipped by 5 bases and J by 5 bases, with 3 bases between them. CDR1 is MNHEY and CDR2 is SVGEGT in the germline V gene. This CDR3 is built from 11 residues. The CDR3 region is CASSGTGELFF. CDR3 DNA sequence: TGTGCCAGCAGTGGGACCGGGGAGCTGTTTTTT.

This clonotype was recorded at least ten times. V usage is TRBV5-1 and J usage is TRBJ2-7, with unresolved D. Germline lookup yields CDR1 SGHRS and CDR2 YFSETQ. Between the trimmed V and J ends, which lost 4 bases and 2 bases, there was a span of 10 bases. The CDR3 covers 13 residues. CDR3: CASSPGRTYEQYF. For the CDR3, the DNA is TGCGCCAGCAGCCCAGGACGGACCTACGAGCAGTACTTC. Drawing the rest from reference TRBV5-1 and TRBJ2-7, the complete variable domain is KAGVTQTPRYLIKTRGQQVTLSCSPISGHRSVSWYQQTPGQGLQFLFEYFSETQRNKGNFPGRFSGRQFSNSRSEMNVSTLELGDSALYLCASSPGRTYEQYFGPGTRLTVT.

The chain employs TRBV11-2 and TRBJ2-3, with D possibly matching TRBD2 (5 bases). Trimming stripped 5 bases from V and 7 bases from J, with 10 bases between. This CDR3 has 12 residues. Germline V gene sequence: CDR1 SGHAT, CDR2 FQNNGV. The CDR3 loop is CASSASGNTQYF. In DNA form, the CDR3 reads TGTGCCAGCAGCGCGAGCGGAAATACGCAGTATTTT. The full variable domain, its missing parts supplied by reference TRBV11-2 and TRBJ2-3, is EAGVAQSPRYKIIEKRQSVAFWCNPISGHATLYWYQQILGQGPKLLIQFQNNGVVDDSQLPKDRFSAERLKGVDSTLKIQPAKLEDSAVYLCASSASGNTQYFGPGTRLTVL.

This clonotype has ten or more counts. The V call is TRBV20-1, the J call TRBJ2-7; D is uncertain. The CDR3 extends over 13 amino acids. Trimming took 3 bases from V and 0 from J, leaving 9 bases between them. Germline V gives CDR1 DFQATT, CDR2 SNEGSKA (reference sequence). CDR3 in DNA: TGCAGTGCTAGGGCGGTAAGCTCCTACGAGCAGTACTTC. Translating gives CSARAVSSYEQYF.

Many counts were recorded for this clonotype. This chain links TRBV11-2 with TRBJ2-6; D gene unclear. The CDR3 has 14 residues. Looked up from germline, CDR1 is SGHAT and CDR2 is FQNNGV. V lost 0 bases and J lost 4, with 4 bases in between. This chain's CDR3 is CASSLEAGANVLTF. The CDR3 coding sequence is TGTGCCAGCAGCTTAGAAGCGGGGGCCAACGTCCTGACTTTC.

In this sample, this clonotype turned up many times. V usage is TRBV5-5 and J usage is TRBJ2-5; perhaps TRBD1 as D (7 bases). V was shortened by 2 bases and J by 5 bases, with 19 bases between the two germline ends. CDR3 length: 16 amino acids. Germline-derived CDR1 and CDR2 are SGHKS and YYEKEE (reference sequence). CDR3 bases: TGTGCCAGCAGCTTCATCACGGGACAGCGGGCTGAGACCCAGTACTTC. This translates into CASSFITGQRAETQYF.

Many counts were recorded for this clonotype. The chain combines TRBV7-9 with TRBJ2-5, with TRBD1 as a possible D gene (6 bases). V lost 7 bases to trimming and J lost 5 bases, with 11 bases between them. The CDR3 runs 12 residues. Germline lookup yields CDR1 SEHNR and CDR2 FQNEAQ (reference sequence). CDR3 sequence (DNA): TGTGCCAGCAACAGGGCCGGGGAGACCCAGTACTTC. Residues: CASNRAGETQYF.

This clonotype was seen repeatedly, ten times or more. The V call is TRBV6-5, the J call TRBJ2-7; TRBD2 matches at 9 bases. Germline CDR1 reads MNHEY; CDR2 reads SVGAGI. J gave up 0 bases and V 6 bases, and 3 bases lay outside the gene matches. This CDR3 region has 14 residues. The CDR3 region has the DNA TGTGCCAGCAGCCGGACTAGCGTCTCCTACGAGCAGTACTTC. Protein: CASSRTSVSYEQYF.